The 27 T cell receptor beta chains in this list originate from one sample, sequenced in a study of low-dose radiotherapy and immunotherapy resistance in tumors. TRAV- and TRBV-specific primers were used for first-strand cDNA, which covered alpha and beta chains. For amplifying TCRs, the PCR ran for approximately 18 cycles with Phusion, which was used together with a constant-region primer and the adapter on the V primers. TCRdb re-derived calls from the reads in MiXCR, one entry per CDR3 protein. In the table there are about 35,000 distinct CDR3 sequences, roughly 20% of which are singletons. The time point is: after trial treatment. Regarding treatment: LDRT plus nivolumab, ipilimumab, low-dose cyclophosphamide and aspirin (RACIN trial). The sample was PBMCs, taken after low-dose radiotherapy plus immunotherapy. The receptors derive from a female donor with ovarian cancer.

In its sample, this clonotype was seen many times. The J gene is TRBJ2-7, the V gene TRBV20-1, with 7 bases identical to TRBD1. Germline CDR1 reads DFQATT; CDR2 reads SNEGSKA (reference sequence). V trimming: 6 bases; J trimming: 2 bases; junction bases outside the gene matches: 7. CDR3 size: 13 residues. CDR3: CSAQGTEPYEQYF. In DNA, the CDR3 is TGCAGTGCGCAGGGGACAGAGCCCTACGAGCAGTACTTC.

The table lists this clonotype with many counts. The rearrangement uses TRBV27 and TRBJ1-5; D is undetermined. The germline V gene encodes CDR1 MNHEY and CDR2 SMNVEV (reference sequence). CDR3 length: 9 amino acids. V was trimmed by 11 bases and J by 6 bases, leaving 5 bases between them. For the CDR3, the DNA is TGTGCCTCTGGTCAGCCCCAGCATTTT. Its translation: CASGQPQHF.

This clonotype was picked up many times. V is TRBV6-2 or TRBV6-3 and J is TRBJ1-6, with TRBD1 matching 9 bases. Trimming at V came to 2 bases and at J to 9 bases, leaving 5 bases not matched to a gene. The CDR3 consists of 15 residues. Germline values: CDR1 MNHEY, CDR2 SVGEGT. This CDR3 reads CASSYNTGGGSPLHF. The CDR3 nucleotides are TGTGCCAGCAGTTACAATACAGGGGGCGGTTCACCCCTCCACTTT.

The table lists this clonotype with many counts. This chain links TRBV28 with TRBJ1-3, with unresolved D. The CDR3 covers 16 residues. CDR1 MDHEN and CDR2 SYDVKM come from the germline V gene. V was cut by 4 bases and J by 0 bases, with 13 bases left in between. The CDR3 sequence: CASSSQTATSGNTIYF. Written as DNA, the CDR3 is TGTGCCAGCAGTTCACAGACTGCAACCTCTGGAAACACCATATATTTT.

This clonotype was counted a few times. The genes are TRBV5-6 and TRBJ2-5, with D unclear. Germline V gene lookup returns CDR1 SGHDT and CDR2 YYEEEE. V was clipped by 0 bases and J by 1 base, with 7 bases between them. The CDR3 has 14 amino acids. In DNA form, the CDR3 reads TGTGCCAGCAGCTTGGGGCCAGTCCAAGAGACCCAGTACTTC. It encodes CASSLGPVQETQYF.

This clonotype has ten or more counts. CDR3 region: CATSRTGAYNEQFF. The CDR3 DNA follows: TGTGCCACCAGCCGGACAGGGGCCTACAATGAGCAGTTCTTC. The chain employs TRBV24-1 and TRBJ2-1; 9 nucleotides align to TRBD1. Losses at the gene ends were 7 bases for V and 2 bases for J; bases not matched to a gene: 2. CDR3 size: 14 residues. In germline, CDR1 is KGHDR, CDR2 SFDVKD.

This clonotype was detected many times. This chain links TRBV5-5 with TRBJ1-5; D unclear. The V gene lost 0 bases and the J gene lost 7 bases, with 11 bases spanning the gap. The CDR3 contains 14 residues. The germline gives CDR1 SGHKS, CDR2 YYEKEE (reference sequence). CDR3 in DNA: TGTGCCAGCAGCTTGGAGGCAGCGCGACAGCCCCAGCATTTT. Translating it yields CASSLEAARQPQHF.

In its sample, this clonotype was seen many times. The chain's CDR3 is CASSVAGSNTGELFF. As DNA, the CDR3 is TGTGCCAGCAGCGTAGCCGGGTCGAACACCGGGGAGCTGTTTTTT. The V gene is TRBV9, the J gene TRBJ2-2; no reliable D call. This CDR3 spans 15 amino acids. Germline values: CDR1 SGDLS, CDR2 YYNGEE. V was trimmed by 0 bases and J by 0 bases, leaving 6 bases between them.

This clonotype was counted only a few times. The chain carries TRBV18 and TRBJ1-1, with D perhaps matching TRBD1 (6 bases). Germline loops: CDR1 KGHSH, CDR2 LQKENI. The length of the CDR3 is 14 residues. V was clipped by 1 base and J by 7 bases, with 13 bases between them. The CDR3, as DNA: TGTGCCAGCTCACCACAGGGGGTATTTTTTGAAGCTTTCTTT. Residues: CASSPQGVFFEAFF.

This clonotype was seen repeatedly, ten times or more. This rearrangement joins TRBV20-1 to TRBJ2-7; possible D gene TRBD2, 6 bases. Germline lookup yields CDR1 DFQATT and CDR2 SNEGSKA (reference sequence). This CDR3 is 16 amino acids long. V lost 2 bases, J lost 2 bases, and 19 bases lay in between. Here the CDR3 reads CSARRPRDLGPYEQYF. The DNA of the CDR3 is TGCAGTGCTAGAAGGCCACGGGACTTAGGCCCCTACGAGCAGTACTTC.

V usage is TRBV6-1 and J usage is TRBJ1-5, with no clear D. The ends were cut back, 1 base at V and 6 bases at J, with 7 bases in the middle. Looked up from germline, CDR1 is MNHNS and CDR2 is SASEGT. The CDR3 contains 13 residues. The CDR3 sequence is CASSEVGSQPQHF. CDR3 bases: TGTGCCAGCAGTGAAGTGGGGTCTCAGCCCCAGCATTTT.

In its sample, this clonotype was seen many times. The rearrangement uses TRBV29-1 and TRBJ1-1; D is unresolved. Germline CDR1 reads SQVTM; CDR2 reads ANQGSEA. The CDR3 is 13 residues long. Trimming stripped 4 bases from V and 0 bases from J, with 9 bases between. The CDR3 is CSVGSRLNTEAFF. Here the CDR3 DNA reads TGCAGCGTTGGAAGTAGGTTGAACACTGAAGCTTTCTTT. Looking up the rest from reference TRBV29-1 and TRBJ1-1 gives the full variable domain: SAVISQKPSRDICQRGTSLTIQCQVDSQVTMMFWYRQQPGQSLTLIATANQGSEATYESGFVIDKFPISRPNLTFSTLTVSNMSPEDSSIYLCSVGSRLNTEAFFGQGTRLTVV.

This clonotype was seen at least ten times. The chain uses TRBV6-4 and TRBJ2-3; D remains unclear. The CDR3 loop spans 13 amino acids. Germline lookup yields CDR1 MRHNA and CDR2 SNTAGT. The V end lost 2 bases, the J end lost 2 bases, and 5 bases lay between the germline ends. The CDR3 DNA sequence: TGTGCCAGCAGTGACAAGGACACAGATACGCAGTATTTT. Encoded protein: CASSDKDTDTQYF.

Many counts were recorded for this clonotype. The chain links TRBV12-3 or TRBV12-4 to TRBJ1-3, with D maybe TRBD1 (6 bases). Trimming took off 2 bases at V and 2 bases at J, with 16 bases between the two ends. The CDR3 is 17 residues long. CDR3 sequence: CASSLNTRTVPGNTIYF. CDR3 sequence (DNA): TGTGCCAGCAGTTTAAACACCCGGACAGTTCCTGGAAACACCATATATTTT.

Ten or more counts support this clonotype. This chain's CDR3 is CASSRGQGNQPQHF. CDR3 sequence (DNA): TGTGCCAGCAGCAGGGGACAGGGGAATCAGCCCCAGCATTTT. This chain links TRBV6-2 or TRBV6-3 with TRBJ1-5; 10 nucleotides match TRBD1. Per germline, CDR1 MNHEY and CDR2 SVGEGT. Unmatched junction bases numbered 3, after V lost 6 bases and J lost 4 bases. The CDR3 contains 14 residues.

This clonotype was picked up many times. The rearrangement links TRBV18 to TRBJ1-1; unclear D gene. V shed 3 bases and J shed 5 bases, with 13 bases lying between them. Per germline, CDR1 KGHSH and CDR2 LQKENI. CDR3 length: 14 amino acids. The CDR3 reads CASSPLTLGTEAFF. The DNA of the CDR3 is TGTGCCAGCTCACCCCTGACCCTGGGGACTGAAGCTTTCTTT. The full variable domain, completed using reference TRBV18 and TRBJ1-1, is NAGVMQNPRHLVRRRGQEARLRCSPMKGHSHVYWYRQLPEEGLKFMVYLQKENIIDESGMPKERFSAEFPKEGPSILRIQQVVRGDSAAYFCASSPLTLGTEAFFGQGTRLTVV.

Remarks on this clonotype: Only one base separates this from a far larger clonotype, so it likely reflects a read error. The chain is built from TRBV13 and TRBJ2-1; TRBD1 aligns across 8 bases. V trimming: 2 bases; J trimming: 10 bases; junction bases outside the gene matches: 10. Germline values: CDR1 PRHDT, CDR2 FYEKMQ (reference sequence). The CDR3 is made up of 15 amino acids. CDR3 amino acids: CASSLYGQGSYEQFF. For the CDR3, the DNA is TGTGCCAGCAGCTTATACGGACAGGGCTCCTACGAGCAGTTCTTC.

The chain is built from TRBV6-5 and TRBJ1-1; no reliable D call. V shed 5 bases and J shed 7 bases, with 14 bases lying between them. The CDR3 loop spans 13 amino acids. In germline, CDR1 is MNHEY, CDR2 SVGAGI. CDR3 sequence (DNA): TGTGCCAGCAGTCGAAGTGGGGATGGTGAAGCTTTCTTT. This gives the protein CASSRSGDGEAFF.

This clonotype was seen many times. The chain has TRBV20-1 and TRBJ2-5; weak D call: TRBD1 (5 bases). The length of the CDR3 is 15 residues. The V gene lost 0 bases and the J gene lost 1 base, with 12 bases spanning the gap. Germline V gives CDR1 DFQATT, CDR2 SNEGSKA (reference sequence). The CDR3 DNA sequence: TGCAGTGCTAGAGAGCGGACACCGAGCCAAGAGACCCAGTACTTC. This codes for CSARERTPSQETQYF.

In its sample, this clonotype was seen many times. The chain employs TRBV7-2 and TRBJ2-3, with 8 bases aligning to TRBD1. The CDR3 totals 15 residues. The V and J ends lost 5 bases and 4 bases, in that order; junction bases with no gene match: 8. The germline CDR1 and CDR2 sequences are SGHTA and FQGNSA. CDR3 nucleotides: TGTGCCAGCAGCAACCGACAGGGGCCGGCAGATACGCAGTATTTT. Its protein product is CASSNRQGPADTQYF.

This clonotype has a single count. This chain connects TRBV4-3 to TRBJ2-5, with 8 bases matching TRBD1. This CDR3 spans 13 amino acids. Per germline, CDR1 LGHNA and CDR2 YSLEER. The J segment lost 5 bases and the V segment lost 3 bases, leaving 2 bases of the junction unmatched. CDR3 nucleotide sequence: TGCGCCAGCAGCCAGGCAGGGGGCGAGACCCAGTACTTC. Translated: CASSQAGGETQYF.

In its sample, this clonotype was seen a few times. A read error is likely here: a far larger clone is one base away. This rearrangement joins TRBV6-2 or TRBV6-3 to TRBJ2-2, with D uncertain. CDR3 length: 12 amino acids. Germline V gene sequence: CDR1 MNHEY, CDR2 SVGEGT. The V end lost 10 bases, the J end lost 4 bases, and 10 bases lay between the germline ends. The CDR3 nucleotides are TGTGCCATCGGCGCGTTCACCGGGGAGCTGTTTTTT. Protein sequence: CAIGAFTGELFF.

In this sample, this clonotype turned up many times. V usage is TRBV5-1 and J usage is TRBJ2-3; 7 positions match TRBD1. The CDR3 is made up of 16 amino acids. V dropped 2 bases and J dropped 5; count of bases not matched to a gene: 11. Germline V CDR1 and CDR2: SGHRS, YFSETQ. The CDR3 DNA is TGCGCCAGCAGCTTTCAGCCGGACAGGCAAAAAGATACGCAGTATTTT. Translating it yields CASSFQPDRQKDTQYF.

This clonotype was recorded many times. The chain is built from TRBV18 and TRBJ2-3, with a possible D match to TRBD1 (5 bases). Deletions cut 6 bases from V and 5 bases from J, with 9 bases between. The CDR3 is 12 residues long. Germline assignment: CDR1 KGHSH and CDR2 LQKENI. CDR3 coding DNA: TGTGCCAGCTCCCGTGACAGAGATACGCAGTATTTT. As protein: CASSRDRDTQYF. Drawing the rest from reference TRBV18 and TRBJ2-3, the complete variable domain is NAGVMQNPRHLVRRRGQEARLRCSPMKGHSHVYWYRQLPEEGLKFMVYLQKENIIDESGMPKERFSAEFPKEGPSILRIQQVVRGDSAAYFCASSRDRDTQYFGPGTRLTVL.

This clonotype appeared a single time. V is TRBV4-1 and J is TRBJ2-1, with TRBD1 as a possible D gene (7 bases). CDR3 length: 14 residues. V was pared by 8 bases and J by 5 bases, with 16 bases between. Germline CDR1 and CDR2: MGHRA and YSYEKL. Here the CDR3 reads CASDQGEVHNEQFF. The CDR3 coding sequence is TGCGCCAGCGACCAGGGGGAGGTCCACAATGAGCAGTTCTTC.

At least ten counts were recorded for this clonotype. The chain links TRBV28 to TRBJ2-7; the match to TRBD1 covers 7 bases. The junction had 4 bases not matched to a gene; V was cut back by 2 bases and J by 3 bases. Germline-derived CDR1 and CDR2 are MDHEN and SYDVKM. This CDR3 spans 14 amino acids. The CDR3 DNA is TGTGCCAGCAGTTTAGTCCGGGACAGCTACGAGCAGTACTTC. It specifies CASSLVRDSYEQYF.

This clonotype is classed as medium-sized. This chain uses TRBV2 with TRBJ2-7, with 11 bases matching TRBD1. CDR3 length: 15 residues. Germline lookup yields CDR1 SNHLY and CDR2 FYNNEI. V lost 7 bases to trimming and J lost 5 bases; unmatched junction nucleotides: 10. The CDR3 loop is CASTPPPDRGHEQYF. CDR3 in DNA: TGTGCCAGCACCCCGCCGCCGGACAGGGGGCACGAGCAGTACTTC.